Listed below are T cell receptor beta chains from one sample, sequenced in a study of shared clonotypes between healthy human individuals. Only in-frame clones appear in the TCRdb table, and some are missing; sequencing was by immunoSEQ multiplex PCR. The sample comprises hundreds of thousands of clones, around four fifths of which are singletons, and around 1.7% rests with the top ten. Material for sequencing was memory CD4+ T cells sorted from blood. All receptors come from a woman younger than 45 in good health. CDR3s include the opening cysteine and the closing phenylalanine or tryptophan. D genes are given only for firm matches. The listing skips clone size in some rows; elsewhere it reads once, few, many or a size class.

>TRBV11-2|-|TRBJ2-3|-
TGTGCCAGCAGCTTTGGGGGGACGACAGGTCGAAATACGCAGTATTTT
CASSFGGTTGRNTQYF
>TRBV6-1|TRBD2|TRBJ2-7|-
TGTGCCAGCAGTGCCTTCGGGGCTAGCGGGAGGGAGGGGGAAGAGCAGTACTTC
CASSAFGASGREGEEQYF
>TRBV25-1|-|TRBJ1-3|-
TGTGCCAGCAGTGAAATTGGGCAGGACTCGGGCGCCATATATTTT
CASSEIGQDSGAIYF
>TRBV29-1|TRBD1|TRBJ2-5|-
TGCAGCGTTTCGGGACAGGGAGAGACCCAGTACTTC
CSVSGQGETQYF
>TRBV7-2|TRBD1|TRBJ1-1|-
TGTGCCAGCAGCGGGGGAACAGGGGACTATGCTGAAGCTTTCTTT
CASSGGTGDYAEAFF
>TRBV5-4|-|TRBJ1-1|-
TGTGCCAGCAGCCCGGGTCACGGGGCAGCCACTGAAGCTTTCTTT
CASSPGHGAATEAFF
>TRBV18|-|TRBJ2-3|-
TGTGCCAGCTCACCCGGGGGAGGACCGGGAAGCACAGATACGCAGTATTTT
CASSPGGGPGSTDTQYF
>TRBV5-8|-|TRBJ1-1|-
TGTGCCAGCAGCTATCAATTAACACCGGGGGTTGAAGCTTTCTTT
CASSYQLTPGVEAFF
>TRBV15|TRBD1|TRBJ2-2|-
TGTGCCACCAGCAGAGAAACAGGGGCGTACACCGGGGAGCTGTTTTTT
CATSRETGAYTGELFF
>TRBV27|-|TRBJ2-7|-
TGTGCCAGCCGACAGGAGGTTGGTGGCTACGAGCAGTACTTC
CASRQEVGGYEQYF
>TRBV11-2|TRBD2|TRBJ2-3|few
TGTGCCAGCAGAAGACTAGCGGGTAGATCGGATACGCAGTATTTT
CASRRLAGRSDTQYF
>TRBV14|-|TRBJ1-3|-
TGTGCCAGCAGCCAAGACCTCTCTGGAAACACCATATATTTT
CASSQDLSGNTIYF
>TRBV14|-|TRBJ2-2|-
TGTGCCAGCGAAGATTGGAACACCGGGGAGCTGTTTTTT
CASEDWNTGELFF
>TRBV14|TRBD1|TRBJ2-1|-
TGTGCCAGCAACCTTGCCGGGACAGGTTCCTACAATGAGCAGTTCTTC
CASNLAGTGSYNEQFF
>TRBV5-1|-|TRBJ1-2|-
TGCGCCAGCAGCCCGGACGAGGGAAACTATGGCTACACCTTC
CASSPDEGNYGYTF
>TRBV6-5|-|TRBJ1-5|-
TGTGCCAGCAGCCGAAGACAGGTCAATCAGCCCCAGCATTTT
CASSRRQVNQPQHF
>TRBV2|TRBD2|TRBJ2-2|-
TGTGCCAGCAAGGGACTAGCGTACACCGGGGAGCTGTTTTTT
CASKGLAYTGELFF
>TRBV28|-|TRBJ1-3|few
TGTGCCAGCTGGTCAGTAGCGGGAAACACCATATATTTT
CASWSVAGNTIYF
>TRBV2|TRBD1|TRBJ1-3|-
TGTGCCAGCAGGGGGACAGTTGGAAACACCATATATTTT
CASRGTVGNTIYF
>TRBV19|-|TRBJ2-7|-
TGTGCCAGTAGTTGGGCAGGGATTGACTCCTACGAGCAGTACTTC
CASSWAGIDSYEQYF
>TRBV10-3|-|TRBJ2-3|-
TGTGCCATCAGTGACCGGAGCACAGATACGCAGTATTTT
CAISDRSTDTQYF
>TRBV5-1|-|TRBJ1-2|-
TGCGCCAGCAGCTTGGACAGGGCGGGAGGCTACACCTTC
CASSLDRAGGYTF
>TRBV7-9|-|TRBJ1-1|-
TGTGCCAGCAGTCGAGAGTTCAGGGTGGAAGCTTTCTTT
CASSREFRVEAFF
>TRBV5-4|-|TRBJ1-2|-
TGTGCCACCAGACTACCGAACTATGGCTACACCTTC
CATRLPNYGYTF
>TRBV28|-|TRBJ2-7|-
TGTGCCAGCGGACAGCTCCACGAGCAGTACTTC
CASGQLHEQYF
>TRBV23-1|-|TRBJ2-7|-
TGCGCCAGCAGTCAATCGGAACCTCCGAGTGAGCAGTACTTC
CASSQSEPPSEQYF
>TRBV5-6|TRBD1|TRBJ1-3|few
TGTGCCAGCAGCTTGGCCCCCGGGACAGCCAATTCTTTTAGAAACACCATATATTTT
CASSLAPGTANSFRNTIYF
>TRBV20-1|-|TRBJ1-1|-
TGCAGTGCTAGTGCACAGGAACAAGCTTTCTTT
CSASAQEQAFF
>TRBV30|-|TRBJ2-1|-
TGTGCCTGGAGTGTACGCGGCCGGGGTGAGCAGTTCTTC
CAWSVRGRGEQFF
>TRBV19|-|TRBJ2-2|once
TGTGCCAGTAGTAAGCCGCCAACCGGGGAGCTGTTTTTT
CASSKPPTGELFF
>TRBV30|-|TRBJ1-2|-
TGTGCCTGGAGCCTATTAGAGGGGGTGAACTATGGCTACACCTTC
CAWSLLEGVNYGYTF
>TRBV6-1|-|TRBJ1-4|-
TGTGCCAGCAGTGCTCGGACAGTAAATGAAAAACTGTTTTTT
CASSARTVNEKLFF
>TRBV28|-|TRBJ2-4|few
TGTGCCAGCAGTTTAGAGGGGGGGAGAGCCAAAAACATTCAGTACTTC
CASSLEGGRAKNIQYF
>TRBV9|-|TRBJ1-1|-
TGTGCCAGCAGCGAGGGAGGGAACACTGAAGCTTTCTTT
CASSEGGNTEAFF
>TRBV14|-|TRBJ2-3|-
TGTGCCAGCAGCCGCCATTGGGGGGTAGATACGCAGTATTTT
CASSRHWGVDTQYF
>TRBV5-1|-|TRBJ2-6|-
TGCGCCAGCAGGCAAAACTCTGGGGCCAACGTCCTGACTTTC
CASRQNSGANVLTF
>TRBV19|-|TRBJ2-3|-
TGTGCCAGTAGCCGTAGCCGGGCCCCGGCTACGCAGTATTTT
CASSRSRAPATQYF
>TRBV19|-|TRBJ1-4|-
TGTGCCAGTAGTGTAGAAGCAACTAATGAAAAACTGTTTTTT
CASSVEATNEKLFF
>TRBV28|TRBD2|TRBJ2-2|-
TGTGCCAGCAGGCCCTCCCGACTAGCGGCTTCCCCGCGGGACACCGGGGAGCTGTTTTTT
CASRPSRLAASPRDTGELFF
>TRBV6-5|-|TRBJ2-7|-
TGTGCCAGCAGTTACCGGCAGCCCTACGAGCAGTACTTC
CASSYRQPYEQYF
>TRBV19|-|TRBJ2-7|-
TGTGCCAGTAGTGTGACAGGAGCGCGCCACGAGCAGTACTTC
CASSVTGARHEQYF
>TRBV28|-|TRBJ1-4|-
TGTGCCAGCAGTTTAGGGGGGCAGGATGAAAAACTGTTTTTT
CASSLGGQDEKLFF
>TRBV27|TRBD1|TRBJ1-6|-
TGTGCCAGCAGTTTCAAACAGGGGTCGGACTATAATTCACCCCTCCACTTT
CASSFKQGSDYNSPLHF
>TRBV5-4|-|TRBJ2-2|once
TGTGCCAGCAGCGCGGCGACCCAAGTGTCCGGGGAGCTGTTTTTT
CASSAATQVSGELFF
>TRBV28|-|TRBJ1-4|-
TGTGCCAGCAGTTTAGGCGGTGCAACTAATGAAAAACTGTTTTTT
CASSLGGATNEKLFF
>TRBV6-6|TRBD1|TRBJ2-7|-
TGTGCCAGCAGTTACTCGTGGCAGGGGGCCTACGAGCAGTACTTC
CASSYSWQGAYEQYF
>TRBV6-6|TRBD2|TRBJ2-1|once
TGTGCCAGCACCCTTAGCGGGACAAACAATGAGCAGTTCTTC
CASTLSGTNNEQFF
>TRBV27|-|TRBJ2-3|-
TGTGCCAGCAGTTCCTTGGGAGATACGCAGTATTTT
CASSSLGDTQYF
>TRBV6-6|-|TRBJ1-5|few
TGTGCCAGCAGTTACCGGGACCAGCCCCAGCATTTT
CASSYRDQPQHF
>TRBV6-1|-|TRBJ2-2|-
TGTGCCAGCAGTGTCGGGACGGTGAACACCGGGGAGCTGTTTTTT
CASSVGTVNTGELFF
>TRBV18|-|TRBJ2-7|-
TGTGCCAGCTCACCAGAGAGGAATCCGGCCTACGAGCAGTACTTC
CASSPERNPAYEQYF
>TRBV19|-|TRBJ1-5|many
TGTGCCAGTAGTATTTGGGACACCAGCAATCAGCCCCAGCATTTT
CASSIWDTSNQPQHF
>TRBV19|TRBD1|TRBJ2-7|-
TGTGCCAGTCTGACAGGGTTCGAGCAGTACTTC
CASLTGFEQYF
>TRBV5-6|TRBD1|TRBJ1-1|-
TGTGCCAGCAGCCTGCACAGGGGCGTCGACACTGAAGCTTTCTTT
CASSLHRGVDTEAFF
>TRBV10-3|-|TRBJ2-2|-
TGTGCCATCAGTGGTGGGATACGCACCGGGGAGCTGTTTTTT
CAISGGIRTGELFF
>TRBV4-1|TRBD1|TRBJ2-7|-
TGCGCCAGCAGCCTAAACCGGGACAGGGCTAACGAGCAGTACTTC
CASSLNRDRANEQYF
>TRBV9|TRBD2|TRBJ2-3|-
TGTGCCAGCAGCCCGCGACTAGCGGGAGTGACAGATACGCAGTATTTT
CASSPRLAGVTDTQYF